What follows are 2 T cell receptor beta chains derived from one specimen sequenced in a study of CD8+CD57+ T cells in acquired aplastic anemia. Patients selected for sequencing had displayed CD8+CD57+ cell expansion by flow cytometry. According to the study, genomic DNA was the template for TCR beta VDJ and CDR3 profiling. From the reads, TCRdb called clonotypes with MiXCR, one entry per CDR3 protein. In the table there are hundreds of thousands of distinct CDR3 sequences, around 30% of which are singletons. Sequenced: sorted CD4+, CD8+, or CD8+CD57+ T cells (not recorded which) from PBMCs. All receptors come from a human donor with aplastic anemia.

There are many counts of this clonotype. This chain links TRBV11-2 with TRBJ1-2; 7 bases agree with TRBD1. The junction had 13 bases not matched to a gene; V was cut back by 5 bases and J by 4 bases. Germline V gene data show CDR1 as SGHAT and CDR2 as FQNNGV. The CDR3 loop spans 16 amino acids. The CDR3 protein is CASSPTTRQGSYGYTF. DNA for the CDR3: TGTGCCAGCAGCCCCACGACGAGACAGGGCAGCTATGGCTACACCTTC.

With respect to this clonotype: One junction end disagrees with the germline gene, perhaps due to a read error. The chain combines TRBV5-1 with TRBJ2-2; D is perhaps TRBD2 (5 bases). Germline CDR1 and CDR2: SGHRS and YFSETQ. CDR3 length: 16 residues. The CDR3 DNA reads TGCGCCAGCAGCTTGGAGCAGCCCCGTAACACCGGGGAGCTGCTTTTT. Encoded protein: CASSLEQPRNTGELLF.